The rows below give T cell receptor beta chains drawn from one sample of a study of blood T cells in healthy people across ages. TCRdb analysed the 5' RACE reads with MiXCR anew, one entry per CDR3 protein. The repertoire holds 1.8 million or so distinct CDR3 sequences, with roughly 43% as singletons. The source material was blood. All receptors derive from a human donor in good health. Both conserved end residues are part of each CDR3. Each record gives: V gene, clone size, D gene, J gene, CDR3 protein, CDR3 DNA. D genes are given only for firm matches. Expanded clones are given a class, and other clones once, few, many or no size at all.

V: TRBV7-2
size: few
D: TRBD2
J: TRBJ2-6
CDR3: CASSLRSGVFSGANVLTF
DNA: TGTGCCAGCAGCTTACGTAGCGGGGTCTTCTCTGGGGCCAACGTCCTGACTTTC

V: TRBV3-1
size: few
D: TRBD2
J: TRBJ2-1
CDR3: CASSQGRGAGNEQFF
DNA: TGTGCCAGCAGCCAGGGGCGGGGGGCGGGTAATGAGCAGTTCTTC

V: TRBV4-2
size: many
D: TRBD1
J: TRBJ2-7
CDR3: CASSQVGTEHEQYF
DNA: TGTGCCAGCAGCCAAGTTGGGACAGAGCACGAGCAGTACTTC

V: TRBV24-1
size: -
D: -
J: TRBJ1-3
CDR3: CATSDSRSSGNTIYF
DNA: TGTGCCACCAGTGATAGTCGGTCCTCTGGAAACACCATATATTTT

V: TRBV5-1
size: many
D: TRBD1
J: TRBJ2-1
CDR3: CASSLVGDSSYNEQFF
DNA: TGCGCCAGCAGCTTGGTGGGGGACAGCTCCTACAATGAGCAGTTCTTC

V: TRBV10-3
size: -
D: -
J: TRBJ2-3
CDR3: CATMESADTQYF
DNA: TGTGCCACCATGGAGAGTGCAGATACGCAGTATTTT

V: TRBV12-3/TRBV12-4
size: -
D: TRBD1
J: TRBJ1-5
CDR3: CASNTGQGSNQPQHF
DNA: TGTGCCAGCAACACCGGACAGGGGAGCAATCAGCCCCAGCATTTT

V: TRBV5-1
size: few
D: TRBD2
J: TRBJ2-7
CDR3: CASSFGTSDSYEQYF
DNA: TGCGCCAGCAGCTTTGGGACTAGCGACTCCTACGAGCAGTACTTC

V: TRBV5-6
size: few
D: TRBD2
J: TRBJ2-1
CDR3: CASSSAEGRLASYNEQFF
DNA: TGCGCCAGCAGCTCAGCAGAGGGGCGACTAGCCTCCTACAATGAGCAGTTCTTC

V: TRBV4-3
size: -
D: -
J: TRBJ2-7
CDR3: CASSQDAGIYEQYF
DNA: TGCGCCAGCAGCCAAGATGCAGGGATCTACGAGCAGTACTTC

V: TRBV7-2
size: few
D: -
J: TRBJ1-2
CDR3: CASSFGSRQGYTF
DNA: TGTGCCAGCAGCTTTGGGTCCCGGCAGGGCTACACCTTC

V: TRBV7-3
size: -
D: -
J: TRBJ1-1
CDR3: CASSRDREPNTEAFF
DNA: TGTGCCAGCAGCAGGGACCGGGAGCCGAACACTGAAGCTTTCTTT

V: TRBV28
size: -
D: TRBD1
J: TRBJ1-1
CDR3: CASSLRVGTGGTNTEAFF
DNA: TGTGCCAGCAGTCTACGTGTAGGGACAGGGGGCACGAACACTGAAGCTTTCTTT

V: TRBV11-2
size: few
D: TRBD1
J: TRBJ1-1
CDR3: CASSLAGGRDTEAFF
DNA: TGTGCCAGCAGCTTGGCAGGGGGCAGGGACACTGAAGCTTTCTTT

V: TRBV12-3/TRBV12-4
size: few
D: -
J: TRBJ2-1
CDR3: CASSHLLSYNEQFF
DNA: TGTGCCAGCAGTCATTTGCTATCTTACAATGAGCAGTTCTTC

V: TRBV28
size: -
D: -
J: TRBJ1-5
CDR3: CASRSTTVTGLHF
DNA: TGTGCCAGCAGGTCGACGACAGTGACGGGGTTGCATTTT

V: TRBV4-1
size: -
D: -
J: TRBJ1-1
CDR3: CASSQGGWGILNTEAFF
DNA: TGCGCCAGCAGCCAAGGTGGGTGGGGGATTCTGAACACTGAAGCTTTCTTT

V: TRBV12-3/TRBV12-4
size: -
D: TRBD2
J: TRBJ2-1
CDR3: CASTWEGGPSYNEQFF
DNA: TGTGCCAGCACCTGGGAGGGCGGTCCGTCCTACAATGAGCAGTTCTTC

V: TRBV29-1
size: -
D: TRBD2
J: TRBJ2-3
CDR3: CSVRGGRGDTQYF
DNA: TGCAGCGTCCGGGGGGGCCGGGGAGATACGCAGTATTTT

V: TRBV27
size: few
D: -
J: TRBJ2-4
CDR3: CASSQGSHGEYF
DNA: TGTGCCAGCAGTCAAGGGAGCCACGGGGAGTACTTC

V: TRBV6-6
size: few
D: TRBD1
J: TRBJ1-2
CDR3: CASSWTGEEYGYTF
DNA: TGTGCCAGCAGCTGGACAGGGGAGGAGTATGGCTACACCTTC

V: TRBV6-1
size: few
D: TRBD2
J: TRBJ2-3
CDR3: CASSEGREATDTQYF
DNA: TGTGCCAGCAGTGAAGGGCGGGAGGCCACAGATACGCAGTATTTT

V: TRBV20-1
size: -
D: -
J: TRBJ2-1
CDR3: CSARSDNYNEQFF
DNA: TGCAGTGCTAGGTCAGACAACTACAATGAGCAGTTCTTC

V: TRBV6-5
size: few
D: -
J: TRBJ2-1
CDR3: CASSPGGEFNEQFF
DNA: TGTGCCAGCAGCCCAGGGGGGGAGTTCAATGAGCAGTTCTTC

V: TRBV5-1
size: few
D: -
J: TRBJ2-7
CDR3: CASSLGLSGADEQYF
DNA: TGCGCCAGCAGCTTGGGCCTGTCAGGGGCGGACGAGCAGTACTTC

V: TRBV20-1
size: -
D: -
J: TRBJ1-2
CDR3: CSARVSGSRSYTF
DNA: TGCAGTGCTAGAGTGTCGGGGAGTAGGAGCTACACCTTC

V: TRBV4-1
size: many
D: TRBD2
J: TRBJ2-1
CDR3: CASSQFGLADYNEQFF
DNA: TGCGCCAGCAGCCAATTTGGACTAGCGGACTACAATGAGCAGTTCTTC

V: TRBV7-2
size: -
D: -
J: TRBJ2-5
CDR3: CASSLGAGRVQYF
DNA: TGTGCCAGCAGCCTCGGGGCAGGGCGCGTGCAGTACTTC

V: TRBV6-5
size: -
D: TRBD2
J: TRBJ2-2
CDR3: CASSYRLAVNTGELFF
DNA: TGTGCCAGCAGTTACCGCCTAGCGGTTAACACCGGGGAGCTGTTTTTT

V: TRBV28
size: -
D: -
J: TRBJ2-4
CDR3: CASPSGRENIQYF
DNA: TGTGCCAGCCCTTCCGGCAGAGAAAACATTCAGTACTTC

V: TRBV6-5
size: -
D: TRBD1
J: TRBJ1-1
CDR3: CASQTIPGGDTEAFF
DNA: TGTGCCAGCCAGACTATCCCAGGGGGCGATACTGAAGCTTTCTTT

V: TRBV20-1
size: -
D: TRBD2
J: TRBJ2-7
CDR3: CSARDPSGIYEQYF
DNA: TGCAGTGCTAGAGATCCCAGCGGGATCTACGAGCAGTACTTC

V: TRBV28
size: -
D: -
J: TRBJ2-7
CDR3: CASGFPPGADSYEQYF
DNA: TGTGCCAGCGGTTTCCCACCGGGAGCCGACTCCTACGAGCAGTACTTC

V: TRBV12-3/TRBV12-4
size: few
D: -
J: TRBJ2-7
CDR3: CASSFRTTYEQYF
DNA: TGTGCCAGCAGTTTCAGGACCACCTACGAGCAGTACTTC

V: TRBV5-1
size: few
D: TRBD1
J: TRBJ1-1
CDR3: CASTPNPGGTGSEAFF
DNA: TGCGCCAGCACCCCGAATCCCGGCGGGACAGGGTCTGAAGCTTTCTTT

V: TRBV6-1
size: -
D: TRBD2
J: TRBJ2-7
CDR3: CASTMGLAEPYEQYF
DNA: TGTGCCAGCACCATGGGACTAGCGGAGCCCTACGAGCAGTACTTC

V: TRBV9
size: -
D: -
J: TRBJ1-1
CDR3: CASSVVTSYAEAFF
DNA: TGTGCCAGCAGCGTAGTAACAAGTTACGCTGAAGCTTTCTTT

V: TRBV9
size: few
D: -
J: TRBJ2-4
CDR3: CASSTGTDKNIQYF
DNA: TGTGCCAGCAGCACCGGGACGGATAAAAACATTCAGTACTTC

V: TRBV30
size: -
D: -
J: TRBJ2-7
CDR3: CACLDGYEQYF
DNA: TGTGCCTGTTTGGACGGATACGAGCAGTACTTC

V: TRBV12-5
size: once
D: -
J: TRBJ2-1
CDR3: CASALGRNPREQFF
DNA: TGTGCTAGTGCCCTGGGGCGAAACCCGAGGGAGCAGTTCTTC

V: TRBV7-2
size: few
D: -
J: TRBJ2-1
CDR3: CASSFLGFEQFF
DNA: TGTGCCAGCAGCTTTCTGGGATTCGAGCAGTTCTTC

V: TRBV20-1
size: once
D: -
J: TRBJ1-2
CDR3: CSAPTEGNYGYTF
DNA: TGCAGTGCCCCTACGGAGGGTAACTATGGCTACACCTTC

V: TRBV12-3/TRBV12-4
size: -
D: -
J: TRBJ2-2
CDR3: CANSLVNLLTGELFF
DNA: TGTGCCAACAGTTTAGTAAACCTCTTAACCGGGGAGCTGTTTTTT

V: TRBV10-3
size: -
D: TRBD1
J: TRBJ2-6
CDR3: CAISEQGPPGANVLTF
DNA: TGTGCCATCAGTGAACAGGGGCCCCCTGGGGCCAACGTCCTGACTTTC

V: TRBV2
size: -
D: -
J: TRBJ1-1
CDR3: CATVMNTEAFF
DNA: TGTGCCACTGTCATGAACACTGAAGCTTTCTTT

V: TRBV5-1
size: -
D: -
J: TRBJ2-7
CDR3: CASSLEGTEQYF
DNA: TGCGCCAGCAGCTTGGAAGGGACCGAGCAGTACTTC

V: TRBV7-2
size: -
D: TRBD2
J: TRBJ2-3
CDR3: CASSFSGVTDTQYF
DNA: TGTGCCAGCAGCTTTAGCGGGGTCACAGATACGCAGTATTTT

V: TRBV12-3/TRBV12-4
size: -
D: -
J: TRBJ1-6
CDR3: CASSLGTLPLHF
DNA: TGTGCCAGCAGTCTAGGCACCCTACCCCTCCACTTT

V: TRBV12-3/TRBV12-4
size: -
D: -
J: TRBJ2-1
CDR3: CASTSAPYNEQFF
DNA: TGTGCCAGCACCTCGGCCCCCTACAATGAGCAGTTCTTC

V: TRBV7-2
size: many
D: TRBD2
J: TRBJ2-1
CDR3: CASSLTSGVYNEQFF
DNA: TGTGCCAGCAGCTTAACTAGCGGGGTGTACAATGAGCAGTTCTTC

V: TRBV20-1
size: few
D: TRBD2
J: TRBJ2-1
CDR3: CSARDGGGLREQFF
DNA: TGCAGTGCTAGAGATGGCGGGGGTCTTAGGGAGCAGTTCTTC

V: TRBV20-1
size: -
D: -
J: TRBJ2-3
CDR3: CSARDSGEADTQYF
DNA: TGCAGTGCTAGAGATTCGGGGGAGGCAGATACGCAGTATTTT